This T cell receptor (beta chain) was identified during a study of response to subunit inactivated influenza vaccine. Study-wide findings and caveats: Authors suggested seasonal influenza vaccinations each recruit few new T cells.

Between the trimmed V and J ends, which lost 7 bases and 4 bases, there was a span of 7 bases. CDR3 size: 11 residues. One entry per CDR3 protein, called by TCRdb with MiXCR from the RT-PCR reads. This sample has about 580,000 distinct CDR3 sequences, with roughly 15% found just once. This clonotype was observed a handful of times. Antigen: not known. The source of this sequence is a man aged 50-59 years who received an inactivated influenza vaccine. This specimen was PBMCs from blood, taken about 13 days after vaccination. The chain joins TRBV12-3 or TRBV12-4 to TRBJ1-2; no reliable D call. The CDR3 loop reads CASTKSYGYTF. The CDR3 coding sequence is TGTGCCAGCACCAAGAGCTATGGCTACACCTTC.